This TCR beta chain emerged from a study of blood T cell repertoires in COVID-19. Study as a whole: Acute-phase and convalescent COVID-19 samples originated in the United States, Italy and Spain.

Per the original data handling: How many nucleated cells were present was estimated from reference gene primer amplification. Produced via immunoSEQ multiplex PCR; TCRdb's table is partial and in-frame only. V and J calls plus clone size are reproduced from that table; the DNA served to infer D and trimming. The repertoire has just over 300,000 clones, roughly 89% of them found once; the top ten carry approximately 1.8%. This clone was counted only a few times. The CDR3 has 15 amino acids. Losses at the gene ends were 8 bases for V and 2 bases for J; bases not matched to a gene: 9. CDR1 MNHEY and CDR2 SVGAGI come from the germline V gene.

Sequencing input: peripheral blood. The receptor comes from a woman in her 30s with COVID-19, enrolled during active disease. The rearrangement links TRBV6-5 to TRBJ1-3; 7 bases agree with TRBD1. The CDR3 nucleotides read TGTGCCAGCGGGAAGGACAGGTCAACTGGAAACACCATATATTTT. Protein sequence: CASGKDRSTGNTIYF.